The 30 T cell receptor beta chains below all came from one sample that was sequenced in a study of response to subunit inactivated influenza vaccine. One entry per CDR3 protein results from TCRdb running MiXCR on the RT-PCR reads. The sample yields approximately 530,000 distinct CDR3 sequences, 7.2% seen once. The sample here was PBMCs from blood, taken about 23 months after vaccination. All receptors come from a man between 50 and 69 years old who received an inactivated influenza vaccine.

This clonotype was recorded a few times. Here the CDR3 reads CATAQGFTGELFF. The DNA of the CDR3 is TGTGCCACTGCACAGGGATTCACCGGGGAGCTGTTTTTT. The genes are TRBV6-1 and TRBJ2-2; perhaps TRBD1 as D (6 bases). Germline assignment: CDR1 MNHNS and CDR2 SASEGT. The CDR3 has 13 residues. V gave up 10 bases and J gave up 4 bases, with 13 bases separating them.

The V call is TRBV29-1, the J call TRBJ2-5, with D maybe TRBD2 (6 bases). The CDR3 extends over 12 amino acids. CDR1 and CDR2 (germline): SQVTM, ANQGSEA. The DNA for the CDR3 is TGCAGTGGAGGCGGGGTCCAAGAGACCCAGTACTTC. As protein: CSGGGVQETQYF.

The chain has TRBV5-1 and TRBJ2-2; tentatively, D is TRBD2 (6 bases). From germline, CDR1 is SGHRS and CDR2 YFSETQ. CDR3 length: 15 residues. Trimming pared 3 bases from V and 3 bases from J, leaving 12 bases between. CDR3 residues: CASSSWDSHTGELFF. The CDR3 DNA reads TGCGCCAGCAGCTCCTGGGACTCGCACACCGGGGAGCTGTTTTTT.

In this sample, this clonotype turned up a few times. The rearrangement joins TRBV15 to TRBJ2-7, with unresolved D. Germline V gene lookup returns CDR1 LNHNV and CDR2 YYDKDF (reference sequence). The CDR3 extends over 17 amino acids. V was pared by 3 bases and J by 5 bases, with 23 bases between. The CDR3 bases are TGTGCCACCAGCAGGGACGGTAGGTCGTCCCTTTCCAACGAGCAGTACTTC. Amino acid sequence: CATSRDGRSSLSNEQYF.

This clonotype was counted a few times. This chain links TRBV12-3 or TRBV12-4 with TRBJ2-7; 9 positions agree with TRBD1. J lost 6 bases, V lost 3 bases, and 6 bases had no gene match. The CDR3 consists of 14 residues. DNA for the CDR3: TGTGCCAGCAGTTTGACAGGGGGGGCCTCCGAGCAGTACTTC. Translated, it gives CASSLTGGASEQYF.

CDR3 nucleotides: TGTGCCATCAGTGGGACTAGCGGGAGGACGAGGGCCCACGAGCAGTACTTC. This gives the protein CAISGTSGRTRAHEQYF. The chain joins TRBV10-3 to TRBJ2-7; 14 bases agree with TRBD2. Trimming at V came to 4 bases and at J to 5 bases, leaving 10 bases not matched to a gene. Per germline, CDR1 ENHRY and CDR2 SYGVKD. This CDR3 has 17 amino acids.

V gene TRBV20-1 combines with J gene TRBJ2-5; 10 bases align to TRBD1. Looked up from germline, CDR1 is DFQATT and CDR2 is SNEGSKA (reference sequence). V shed 6 bases, J shed 5 bases, and the junction held 9 bases outside the gene matches. This CDR3 is built from 14 residues. The CDR3 coding sequence is TGCAGTGCAGAAAAGGACAGGGGGAAGGAGACCCAGTACTTC. It translates to CSAEKDRGKETQYF.

This clonotype was detected ten times or more. J is TRBJ1-1 and V is TRBV6-5; no reliable D call. The germline gives CDR1 MNHEY, CDR2 SVGAGI. This CDR3 has 14 residues. V was trimmed by 0 bases and J by 6 bases, leaving 11 bases between them. DNA of the CDR3: TGTGCCAGCAGTTACTCGCCCAGTCAATCTGAAGCTTTCTTT. It translates to CASSYSPSQSEAFF.

In regard to this clonotype: This may come from a read error, since a much larger clone is one base off. The V and J genes are TRBV4-3 and TRBJ2-1, with unresolved D. CDR1 is LGHNA, CDR2 YSLEER, per germline. The CDR3 length is 15 residues. Trimming took 0 bases from V and 2 from J, leaving 8 bases between them. DNA for the CDR3: TGCGCCAGCAGCCAAGACCACCTGGCCTACAATGAGCAGTTCTTC. Protein product: CASSQDHLAYNEQFF.

The V call is TRBV10-3, the J call TRBJ2-1, with D perhaps matching TRBD2 (6 bases). The germline gives CDR1 ENHRY, CDR2 SYGVKD. Trimming took off 6 bases at V and 0 bases at J, with 12 bases between the two ends. The CDR3 runs 15 residues. CDR3 nucleotides: TGTGCCATCAGGGGCGGGGTACGCTCCTACAATGAGCAGTTCTTC. Its translation is CAIRGGVRSYNEQFF.

This clonotype was recorded a few times. The chain couples TRBV25-1 to TRBJ2-7; 11 bases are shared with TRBD2. From germline, CDR1 is MGHDK and CDR2 SYGVNS. The CDR3 totals 15 residues. After removal of 4 bases from V and 0 bases from J, the junction contained 2 bases not matched to a gene. The CDR3 nucleotides are TGTGCCAGCAGTGCTAGCGGGAGGTCCTCCTACGAGCAGTACTTC. Protein product: CASSASGRSSYEQYF.

This clonotype has more than one count but fewer than ten. V and J are TRBV2 and TRBJ2-7; 9 bases line up with TRBD1. V dropped 6 bases and J dropped 3; count of bases not matched to a gene: 12. CDR1 SNHLY and CDR2 FYNNEI come from the germline V gene. The CDR3 is 16 residues long. CDR3 in amino acids: CASRIFPGQGSYEQYF. The CDR3 DNA is TGTGCCAGCAGAATTTTCCCGGGACAGGGAAGCTACGAGCAGTACTTC.

This clonotype appeared a few times. The chain has TRBV7-9 and TRBJ2-3; no clear D. Germline loops: CDR1 SEHNR, CDR2 FQNEAQ (reference sequence). The CDR3 consists of 11 residues. CDR3: CAKESTDTQYF. The CDR3 coding sequence is TGTGCTAAGGAGAGCACAGATACGCAGTATTTT.

This clonotype was found many times. The chain joins TRBV12-3 or TRBV12-4 to TRBJ2-1, with D hard to call. The CDR3 contains 15 residues. V was clipped by 5 bases and J by 4 bases, with 15 bases between them. DNA of the CDR3: TGTGCCAGCAGTCCCTGGGTCGACGAATACAATGAGCAGTTCTTC. Translating gives CASSPWVDEYNEQFF.

In its sample, this clonotype was seen a few times. The chain joins TRBV3-1 to TRBJ2-7; D call uncertain. In germline, CDR1 is LGHDT, CDR2 YNNKEL (reference sequence). Trimming shortened V by 3 bases and J by 3 bases, and 12 bases separated the two germline ends. This CDR3 has 14 amino acids. The CDR3 coding sequence is TGTGCCAGCAGCCAGTGGCCGAAAAACTACGAGCAGTACTTC. Translating it yields CASSQWPKNYEQYF.

This clonotype has ten or more counts. This chain uses TRBV20-1 with TRBJ2-3, with a weak D call TRBD1 (6 bases). With 2 bases removed from V and 1 base from J, the gap between germline ends came to 10 bases. The CDR3 runs to 14 residues. Germline V gene sequence: CDR1 DFQATT, CDR2 SNEGSKA (reference sequence). CDR3 amino acids: CSARWGRRTDTQYF. CDR3 bases: TGCAGTGCTAGATGGGGGCGTCGCACAGATACGCAGTATTTT.

There are a few counts of this clonotype. The chain carries TRBV2 and TRBJ2-1; 9 positions match TRBD2. The CDR3 has 15 amino acids. The germline CDR1 and CDR2 sequences are SNHLY and FYNNEI. V shed 7 bases and J 7 bases; nucleotides not matched to a gene: 11. The CDR3 region is CASTGGASGNNEQFF. For the CDR3, the DNA is TGTGCCAGCACGGGCGGGGCTAGCGGGAATAATGAGCAGTTCTTC.

The genes are TRBV20-1 and TRBJ2-5; TRBD1 or TRBD2 may be the D gene (5 bases each). Germline-derived CDR1 and CDR2 are DFQATT and SNEGSKA (reference sequence). This CDR3 comprises 13 residues. The CDR3 DNA reads as TGCAGCGCCCAGCGCCCCGGGGCAGAGACCCAGTACTTC. Translating gives CSAQRPGAETQYF.

CDR3 in DNA: TGTGCCAGCAGAGGGACTAGCGGATCGAGCTCCTACGAGCAGTACTTC. Its translation is CASRGTSGSSSYEQYF. This chain uses TRBV6-1 with TRBJ2-7; TRBD2 agrees at 11 bases. The length of the CDR3 is 16 residues. V was pared by 6 bases and J by 0 bases, with 7 bases of the junction left unmatched. Per germline, CDR1 MNHNS and CDR2 SASEGT.

V gene TRBV5-1 combines with J gene TRBJ1-1, with TRBD1 as a possible D gene (6 bases). CDR3 length: 15 amino acids. The germline V and J ends were trimmed by 2 bases and 1 base, with 12 bases remaining between them. CDR1 is SGHRS, CDR2 YFSETQ, per germline. The CDR3 spells CASSFGNRANTEAFF. CDR3 sequence (DNA): TGCGCCAGCAGCTTCGGGAACAGGGCGAACACTGAAGCTTTCTTT.

The chain uses TRBV12-3 or TRBV12-4 and TRBJ1-1, with TRBD1 matching over 7 bases. With 6 bases clipped from V and 7 bases from J, the junction kept 11 bases outside the gene matches. The CDR3 runs 14 residues. This chain's CDR3 is CASRDRSIGGEAFF. CDR3 coding DNA: TGTGCCAGCAGGGACAGGTCAATCGGGGGTGAAGCTTTCTTT.

This chain links TRBV2 with TRBJ2-5; TRBD2 matches at 11 bases. The CDR3 runs to 14 residues. CDR1 SNHLY and CDR2 FYNNEI come from the germline V gene. V lost 2 bases to trimming and J lost 5 bases; unmatched junction nucleotides: 1. CDR3 amino acids: CASSETSGGETQYF. CDR3 DNA sequence: TGTGCCAGCAGTGAAACTAGCGGGGGTGAGACCCAGTACTTC.

CDR3 sequence: CASSYTPTNEKLFF. In DNA form, the CDR3 reads TGTGCCAGCAGTTACACGCCAACTAATGAAAAACTGTTTTTT. The V call is TRBV2, the J call TRBJ1-4; D is uncertain. Germline-derived CDR1 and CDR2 are SNHLY and FYNNEI. This CDR3 spans 14 amino acids. Trimming removed 5 bases at V and 0 bases at J, with 7 bases between.

This sequence joins TRBV19 and TRBJ2-3; D is perhaps TRBD1 (7 bases). Germline V gene data show CDR1 as LNHDA and CDR2 as SQIVND (reference sequence). The CDR3 is 14 amino acids. V gave up 3 bases and J gave up 3 bases, with 10 bases separating them. DNA for the CDR3: TGTGCCAGTAGTATGGAGGGGGCAACAGATACGCAGTATTTT. As protein: CASSMEGATDTQYF. Variable domain in full (rest from reference TRBV19 and TRBJ2-3): DGGITQSPKYLFRKEGQNVTLSCEQNLNHDAMYWYRQDPGQGLRLIYYSQIVNDFQKGDIAEGYSVSREKKESFPLTVTSAQKNPTAFYLCASSMEGATDTQYFGPGTRLTVL.

This clonotype was counted between two and nine times. This rearrangement joins TRBV18 to TRBJ1-6, with TRBD1 identical over 7 bases. The CDR3 runs to 17 residues. J gave up 5 bases and V 4 bases, and 11 bases lay outside the gene matches. Germline V gene data show CDR1 as KGHSH and CDR2 as LQKENI. DNA of the CDR3: TGTGCCAGCTCACATAACAAAAGGACAGGAGATAATTCACCCCTCCACTTT. This gives the protein CASSHNKRTGDNSPLHF.

The chain joins TRBV19 to TRBJ2-3, with a tentative D call TRBD1 (6 bases). The CDR3 is 16 residues long. Germline V gene data show CDR1 as LNHDA and CDR2 as SQIVND (reference sequence). Trimming removed 1 base at V and 2 bases at J, with 13 bases between. The CDR3 DNA reads as TGTGCCAGTAGTATAGTCCAGACAGGAGACACAGATACGCAGTATTTT. It encodes CASSIVQTGDTDTQYF.

Many counts were recorded for this clonotype. The CDR3 DNA sequence: TGTGCCAGCAGTGTGCCGGACAGGGGGCCCGCGAACACTGAAGCTTTCTTT. Its translation: CASSVPDRGPANTEAFF. This chain joins TRBV6-1 and TRBJ1-1; 11 bases fit TRBD1. CDR1 is MNHNS, CDR2 SASEGT, per germline. Unmatched junction bases numbered 8, after V lost 4 bases and J lost 1 base. The CDR3 is made up of 17 amino acids.

This clonotype was detected a few times. The chain couples TRBV15 to TRBJ2-1; 11 bases agree with TRBD2. Per the germline V gene, CDR1 is LNHNV and CDR2 is YYDKDF (reference sequence). With 6 bases clipped from V and 5 bases from J, the junction kept 6 bases outside the gene matches. This CDR3 has 15 amino acids. The CDR3 spells CATRSGLAVNNEQFF. As DNA, the CDR3 is TGTGCCACCAGGTCGGGACTAGCGGTTAACAATGAGCAGTTCTTC.

The table lists this clonotype with a few counts. This sequence joins TRBV11-2 and TRBJ2-2, with D possibly TRBD1 on 8 matching bases. From germline, CDR1 is SGHAT and CDR2 FQNNGV. Trimming shortened V by 8 bases and J by 6 bases, and 16 bases separated the two germline ends. The CDR3 extends over 14 amino acids. The CDR3 coding sequence is TGTGCCAGCGGGGCACAGGGGGGGGCCGGGGAGCTGTTTTTT. Protein: CASGAQGGAGELFF. The whole variable domain, filled in from reference TRBV11-2 and TRBJ2-2, reads EAGVAQSPRYKIIEKRQSVAFWCNPISGHATLYWYQQILGQGPKLLIQFQNNGVVDDSQLPKDRFSAERLKGVDSTLKIQPAKLEDSAVYLCASGAQGGAGELFFGEGSRLTVL.

In this sample, this clonotype turned up a few times. The CDR3 DNA sequence: TGTGCCAGCAGTTACGGACTAGCGGGGCCTTCCTACGAGCAGTACTTC. It encodes CASSYGLAGPSYEQYF. This chain links TRBV6-5 with TRBJ2-7; 12 positions agree with TRBD2. Germline-derived CDR1 and CDR2 are MNHEY and SVGAGI. The junction had 3 bases not matched to a gene; V was cut back by 2 bases and J by 1 base. The CDR3 covers 16 residues.